These 20 T cell receptor beta chains originate from one sample sequenced in a study of control samples from healthy donors and cancer patients. Sequencing used immunoSEQ multiplex PCR; TCRdb keeps in-frame clones, though not all of them. The sample consists of around 74,000 clones, approximately 92% of them appearing once. Specimen: blood. The receptor set was obtained from a woman aged 55 to 70 in good health.

V gene TRBV24-1 combines with J gene TRBJ2-3; the match to TRBD1 covers 8 bases. Germline-derived CDR1 and CDR2 are KGHDR and SFDVKD. The V gene end was trimmed by 3 bases and the J gene end by 6 bases; junction bases not matched to a gene: 10. CDR3 length equals 16 residues. The CDR3 nucleotides read TGTGCCACCAGTGATGATACCGGGACAGGATCGGATACGCAGTATTTT. Translating gives CATSDDTGTGSDTQYF.

The chain has TRBV5-1 and TRBJ1-1, with D possibly TRBD1 on 5 matching bases. The V gene lost 2 bases and the J gene lost 5 bases, with 16 bases spanning the gap. Germline V gives CDR1 SGHRS, CDR2 YFSETQ. CDR3 length: 15 residues. The CDR3 loop is CASSLFSPGGTEAFF. CDR3 coding DNA: TGCGCCAGCAGCTTATTTTCCCCCGGGGGAACTGAAGCTTTCTTT. The full variable domain, with the rest looked up from reference TRBV5-1 and TRBJ1-1, is KAGVTQTPRYLIKTRGQQVTLSCSPISGHRSVSWYQQTPGQGLQFLFEYFSETQRNKGNFPGRFSGRQFSNSRSEMNVSTLELGDSALYLCASSLFSPGGTEAFFGQGTRLTVV.

The V and J genes are TRBV11-2 and TRBJ1-1; 9 positions agree with TRBD1. This CDR3 contains 14 residues. Germline values: CDR1 SGHAT, CDR2 FQNNGV. With 7 bases clipped from V and 5 bases from J, the junction kept 8 bases outside the gene matches. CDR3 nucleotides: TGTGCCAGCAACCCCGGGACAGGGAGTACTGAAGCTTTCTTT. Translating it yields CASNPGTGSTEAFF.

This sequence joins TRBV10-3 and TRBJ1-2, with 9 bases matching TRBD1. The germline V gene has CDR1 ENHRY and CDR2 SYGVKD. Losses at the gene ends were 3 bases for V and 8 bases for J; bases not matched to a gene: 7. The CDR3 is 14 residues long. The chain's CDR3 is CAISDEGQGRGYTF. As DNA, the CDR3 is TGTGCCATCAGTGATGAGGGACAGGGAAGAGGCTACACCTTC.

This clone occurred a few times. The chain uses TRBV7-3 and TRBJ2-3, with 7 bases that match TRBD1. CDR1 and CDR2 from the germline V gene are SGHTA and FQGTGA. CDR3 length: 14 amino acids. V lost 5 bases, J lost 6 bases, and 8 bases stayed unmatched. This CDR3 is CASSLGQARDTQYF. The CDR3 bases are TGTGCCAGCAGCCTAGGACAGGCTAGGGATACGCAGTATTTT.

The V and J genes are TRBV30 and TRBJ2-4; D gene ambiguous. V was trimmed by 0 bases and J by 10 bases, leaving 13 bases between them. This CDR3 has 13 residues. Germline CDR1 and CDR2: GTSNPN and SVGIG (reference sequence). CDR3 coding DNA: TGTGCCTGGAGTGTAGGCCGCGAGTTGATTCAGTACTTC. It is translated as CAWSVGRELIQYF.

V gene TRBV5-1 combines with J gene TRBJ2-1; 10 bases map to TRBD2. The CDR3 is 15 residues long. Unmatched junction bases numbered 4, after V lost 0 bases and J lost 7 bases. Germline V gene lookup returns CDR1 SGHRS and CDR2 YFSETQ. CDR3 DNA: TGCGCCAGCAGCTTGGCTAGCGGGAGTGGGAATGAGCAGTTCTTC. Residues: CASSLASGSGNEQFF.

The chain links TRBV7-8 to TRBJ2-1; 7 bases fit TRBD2. Germline V gene data show CDR1 as SGHVS and CDR2 as FQNEAQ. V gave up 0 bases and J gave up 4 bases; unmatched junction bases: 6. This CDR3 region has 16 residues. CDR3 protein: CASSLAMSGAYNEQFF. For the CDR3, the DNA is TGTGCCAGCAGCTTAGCGATGAGCGGGGCATACAATGAGCAGTTCTTC.

The chain carries TRBV9 and TRBJ2-1; D gene unclear. V lost 3 bases to trimming and J lost 4 bases, with 14 bases between them. Germline assignment: CDR1 SGDLS and CDR2 YYNGEE. There are 15 residues in the CDR3. CDR3 region: CASSATGRPYNEQFF. The DNA for the CDR3 is TGTGCCAGCAGCGCGACTGGGCGCCCTTACAATGAGCAGTTCTTC.

The V and J genes are TRBV6-2 or TRBV6-3 and TRBJ1-2, with D possibly TRBD1 on 5 matching bases. Between the trimmed V and J ends, which lost 5 bases and 1 base, there was a span of 14 bases. Germline loops: CDR1 MNHEY, CDR2 SVGEGT. This CDR3 has 15 residues. DNA of the CDR3: TGTGCCAGCAGTGGCCCGGGACCGGTTAACTATGGCTACACCTTC. As protein: CASSGPGPVNYGYTF.

The chain is built from TRBV4-1 and TRBJ2-2; possibly TRBD2 for D (5 bases). In germline, CDR1 is MGHRA, CDR2 YSYEKL. This CDR3 has 15 residues. V lost 3 bases to trimming and J lost 3 bases, with 11 bases between them. The CDR3, as DNA: TGCGCCAGCAGCCACCTACTAGGCTACACCGGGGAGCTGTTTTTT. Translation: CASSHLLGYTGELFF.

This chain joins TRBV29-1 and TRBJ1-1; 7 positions agree with TRBD1. CDR1 is SQVTM, CDR2 ANQGSEA, per germline. Germline trimming cut 6 bases from V and 1 base from J; bases unmatched to any gene: 8. CDR3 length equals 14 residues. In DNA, the CDR3 is TGCAGCGTCCTAGACAGGGCTACGAACACTGAAGCTTTCTTT. It translates to CSVLDRATNTEAFF.

The V gene is TRBV29-1, the J gene TRBJ2-2; maybe TRBD2 (6 bases). Germline CDR1 is SQVTM and CDR2 is ANQGSEA. The CDR3 spans 12 residues. Trimming pared 4 bases from V and 5 bases from J, leaving 8 bases between. CDR3 bases: TGCAGCGTTGTGCTAGCGACCGGGGAGCTGTTTTTT. This encodes CSVVLATGELFF.

The chain combines TRBV5-1 with TRBJ2-1; D is uncertain. The V gene lost 0 bases and the J gene lost 4 bases, with 20 bases spanning the gap. Germline lookup yields CDR1 SGHRS and CDR2 YFSETQ. The CDR3 is 18 amino acids. CDR3 sequence (DNA): TGCGCCAGCAGCTTGGCCGGCCTTAGCTATTACCAATACAATGAGCAGTTCTTC. This encodes CASSLAGLSYYQYNEQFF.

The count of this clone is one. This chain joins TRBV28 and TRBJ2-7, with 7 bases identical to TRBD1. This CDR3 is 14 amino acids long. J was trimmed by 6 bases and V by 6 bases; bases with no gene match: 11. Per germline, CDR1 MDHEN and CDR2 SYDVKM. This CDR3 reads CASRPSTGWSEQYF. DNA of the CDR3: TGTGCCAGCAGACCTTCGACAGGGTGGTCCGAGCAGTACTTC.

This clone has a single count. This chain uses TRBV28 with TRBJ2-1, with 8 bases aligning to TRBD1. Per germline, CDR1 MDHEN and CDR2 SYDVKM. The V and J ends lost 4 bases and 10 bases, in that order; junction bases with no gene match: 12. The CDR3 is 15 amino acids. The CDR3 protein is CASSSGQGSPSEQFF. The CDR3 DNA reads TGTGCCAGCAGTTCCGGACAGGGTTCACCCTCCGAGCAGTTCTTC.

The chain employs TRBV18 and TRBJ1-1, with D perhaps TRBD1 (5 bases). The V end lost 2 bases, the J end lost 0 bases, and 7 bases lay between the germline ends. CDR1 KGHSH and CDR2 LQKENI come from the germline V gene. CDR3 length: 14 amino acids. CDR3 coding DNA: TGTGCCAGCTCACCATTGGGGGTGAACACTGAAGCTTTCTTT. The encoded protein is CASSPLGVNTEAFF.

The gene calls are TRBV7-6 and TRBJ2-7, with 8 nucleotides matching TRBD1. V dropped 3 bases and J dropped 6; count of bases not matched to a gene: 10. The germline gives CDR1 SGHVS, CDR2 FNYEAQ. This CDR3 is 15 amino acids long. CDR3 in amino acids: CASSFIGQGASEQYF. The CDR3 DNA reads as TGTGCCAGCAGCTTCATAGGGCAGGGGGCTAGCGAGCAGTACTTC.

This clone is a singleton in its sample. This chain joins TRBV13 and TRBJ2-7, with D possibly being TRBD1 or TRBD2 (6 bases each). Germline V lookup: CDR1 PRHDT, CDR2 FYEKMQ (reference sequence). The V end lost 1 base, the J end lost 7 bases, and 17 bases lay between the germline ends. The CDR3 is 15 residues long. The CDR3 sequence is CASSLATSWGREQYF. The CDR3, as DNA: TGTGCCAGCAGCTTAGCAACTAGCTGGGGGCGAGAGCAGTACTTC.

The chain uses TRBV28 and TRBJ1-4; D unresolved. The V gene lost 5 bases and the J gene lost 6 bases, with 13 bases spanning the gap. Germline CDR1 MDHEN, CDR2 SYDVKM. CDR3 length: 14 amino acids. The CDR3 DNA sequence: TGTGCCAGCAGTGAGGTACAGCGGCATGAAAAACTGTTTTTT. This codes for CASSEVQRHEKLFF.